The 28 T cell receptor beta chains listed next were all sequenced from one sample in a study of T-cell memory formation after mild COVID-19. TCRdb re-analysed the 5' RACE reads in MiXCR, keeping a single row per CDR3 protein. The sample lists about 130,000 distinct CDR3 sequences; 5% to 6.5% were seen once. Sequences were obtained from PBMCs or a T cell subset sorted from them (not recorded which). The receptor set was obtained from an adult woman who had mild COVID-19 (a few samples of this study predate the infection). Cell type and time point are not known.

The chain joins TRBV4-3 to TRBJ2-7; possible D gene TRBD2, 5 bases. Germline V CDR1 and CDR2: LGHNA, YSLEER. This CDR3 is 15 amino acids long. The germline V and J ends were trimmed by 0 bases and 5 bases, with 14 bases remaining between them. The CDR3 nucleotides read TGCGCCAGCAGCCAAGAGGTACGGGGTAGAAACGAGCAGTACTTC. This encodes CASSQEVRGRNEQYF.

This clonotype appeared a few times. This chain uses TRBV15 with TRBJ2-1, with D perhaps matching TRBD1 (6 bases). From germline, CDR1 is LNHNV and CDR2 YYDKDF (reference sequence). The CDR3 contains 16 residues. Trimming removed 5 bases at V and 6 bases at J, with 20 bases between. The CDR3 DNA sequence: TGTGCCACCAGCCTAGGGGTGGGCCAAGGGGGCAATGAGCAGTTCTTC. It translates to CATSLGVGQGGNEQFF.

The sample holds a few counts of this clonotype. The rearrangement links TRBV12-3 or TRBV12-4 to TRBJ1-2, with 10 positions matching TRBD1. Trimming at V came to 7 bases and at J to 5 bases, leaving 10 bases not matched to a gene. There are 15 residues in the CDR3. The CDR3 nucleotides are TGTGCCAGCACCTTAACCGGGACAGGGGAATATGGCTACACCTTC. It is translated as CASTLTGTGEYGYTF.

This clonotype was detected only a few times. This chain connects TRBV12-3 or TRBV12-4 to TRBJ2-2; D might be TRBD2 (6 bases). The CDR3 length is 13 residues. The V end lost 5 bases, the J end lost 6 bases, and 10 bases lay between the germline ends. As DNA, the CDR3 is TGTGCCAGCAGTAATTCGGGGGCCGGGGAGCTGTTTTTT. Protein product: CASSNSGAGELFF.

This sequence joins TRBV5-4 and TRBJ2-1, with D possibly TRBD2 on 6 matching bases. V was cut by 0 bases and J by 8 bases, with 12 bases left in between. The CDR3 length is 14 residues. Germline values: CDR1 SGHNT, CDR2 YYREEE (reference sequence). CDR3 DNA: TGTGCCAGCAGCTTGGGGGAATCGGGGGATGAGCAGTTCTTC. It specifies CASSLGESGDEQFF.

This clonotype came up many times. This sequence joins TRBV5-1 and TRBJ2-5; D may correspond to TRBD1 or TRBD2 (5 bases each). CDR3 size: 14 residues. Germline V gene data show CDR1 as SGHRS and CDR2 as YFSETQ. V was clipped by 0 bases and J by 0 bases, with 6 bases between them. CDR3 bases: TGCGCCAGCAGCTTGGTGGGGGACCAAGAGACCCAGTACTTC. As protein: CASSLVGDQETQYF.

The gene calls are TRBV24-1 and TRBJ2-1; 8 nucleotides line up with TRBD1. The CDR3 extends over 16 amino acids. V lost 3 bases and J lost 1; bases outside the gene matches: 4. Germline loops: CDR1 KGHDR, CDR2 SFDVKD. In DNA form, the CDR3 reads TGTGCCACCAGTGATGGACAGGGTCGGTCCTACAATGAGCAGTTCTTC. Translating gives CATSDGQGRSYNEQFF.

The sample holds many counts of this clonotype. The chain uses TRBV6-6 and TRBJ2-3; D is unresolved. The length of the CDR3 is 11 residues. With 8 bases removed from V and 3 bases from J, the gap between germline ends came to 6 bases. The germline V gene encodes CDR1 MNHNY and CDR2 SVGAGI (reference sequence). CDR3 sequence reads: CASGPTDTQYF. The CDR3 DNA reads as TGTGCCAGCGGCCCTACAGATACGCAGTATTTT.

J is TRBJ2-3 and V is TRBV6-2 or TRBV6-3; 7 bases fit TRBD2. CDR3 size: 15 residues. Germline-derived CDR1 and CDR2 are MNHEY and SVGEGT. V lost 7 bases, J lost 3 bases, and 10 bases stayed unmatched. The CDR3 reads CASMRAGDPTDTQYF. The CDR3 nucleotides read TGTGCCAGCATGAGGGCGGGAGATCCGACAGATACGCAGTATTTT.

The chain links TRBV7-2 to TRBJ2-7; perhaps TRBD1 as D (6 bases). CDR3 length: 12 amino acids. Germline V CDR1 and CDR2: SGHTA, FQGNSA. The V and J ends lost 5 bases and 7 bases respectively, with 12 bases between them. The CDR3, as DNA: TGTGCCAGCAGCCTCGGGACACCTGAGCAGTACTTC. Its protein is CASSLGTPEQYF. The full variable domain, rest sourced from reference TRBV7-2 and TRBJ2-7, is GAGVSQSPSNKVTEKGKDVELRCDPISGHTALYWYRQSLGQGLEFLIYFQGNSAPDKSGLPSDRFSAERTGGSVSTLTIQRTQQEDSAVYLCASSLGTPEQYFGPGTRLTVT.

The rearrangement joins TRBV6-4 to TRBJ2-1, with TRBD1 matching 7 bases. Looked up from germline, CDR1 is MRHNA and CDR2 is SNTAGT. V trimming: 0 bases; J trimming: 7 bases; junction bases outside the gene matches: 3. The length of the CDR3 is 14 residues. The CDR3: CASSDSGGRNEQFF. Here the CDR3 DNA reads TGTGCCAGCAGTGACTCAGGGGGCAGGAATGAGCAGTTCTTC.

This clonotype was seen repeatedly, ten times or more. V usage is TRBV5-1 and J usage is TRBJ2-1; either TRBD1 or TRBD2 may fit D (6 bases each). The V end was cut by 5 bases, the J end by 3 bases, with 12 bases between. The CDR3 sequence is 14 residues long. The V gene's germline CDR1 is SGHRS and CDR2 YFSETQ. The CDR3 coding sequence is TGCGCCAGCAGACAGGAGGGGGGCTACAATGAGCAGTTCTTC. This gives the protein CASRQEGGYNEQFF.

This clonotype appeared a few times. The chain couples TRBV29-1 to TRBJ1-2, with D unclear. The germline V gene encodes CDR1 SQVTM and CDR2 ANQGSEA. The CDR3 spans 12 residues. The V end was cut by 3 bases, the J end by 1 base, with 6 bases between. CDR3 nucleotide sequence: TGCAGCGTTGATGGCTTTAACTATGGCTACACCTTC. It codes for CSVDGFNYGYTF.

This clonotype was seen only a few times. The CDR3 coding sequence is TGTGCCAGCAGTTATGGCACAGGGCGGGACACCGGGGAGCTGTTTTTT. Translation: CASSYGTGRDTGELFF. The chain uses TRBV6-6 and TRBJ2-2; tentative D call: TRBD1 (6 bases). The germline V and J ends were trimmed by 3 bases and 3 bases, with 14 bases remaining between them. Germline assignment: CDR1 MNHNY and CDR2 SVGAGI (reference sequence). This CDR3 is built from 16 residues.

This clonotype was seen only a few times. The chain links TRBV21-1 to TRBJ2-7; TRBD2, as called in the table, went unchecked against the DNA. TRBV21-1 is a documented pseudogene. This CDR3 spans 14 amino acids. The CDR3 DNA reads TGTGCCACCTCAGGGAAGACTAGGTGCTACGAGCAGTACTTC. It yields the protein CATSGKTRCYEQYF.

This clonotype has only a few counts. The chain joins TRBV29-1 to TRBJ1-1; 7 bases match TRBD1. The germline CDR1 and CDR2 sequences are SQVTM and ANQGSEA. This CDR3 is built from 12 residues. V shed 7 bases and J 6 bases; nucleotides not matched to a gene: 8. The CDR3 is CSASRGRAEAFF. The CDR3 DNA reads TGCAGCGCCTCCAGGGGGAGGGCTGAAGCTTTCTTT.

In this sample, this clonotype turned up a few times. The chain joins TRBV6-6 to TRBJ2-7, with D possibly called TRBD1 or TRBD2 (5 bases each). This CDR3 has 15 residues. Per the germline V gene, CDR1 is MNHNY and CDR2 is SVGAGI (reference sequence). The V end was cut by 2 bases, the J end by 1 base, with 12 bases between. The CDR3 DNA reads TGTGCCAGCAGTTACGGGGGTGACAGATCCTACGAGCAGTACTTC. Translation gives CASSYGGDRSYEQYF.

This clonotype has just a few counts. The chain has TRBV7-8 and TRBJ2-3; no clear D gene. Per the germline V gene, CDR1 is SGHVS and CDR2 is FQNEAQ. There are 15 residues in the CDR3. The V and J ends lost 3 bases and 3 bases respectively, with 13 bases between them. CDR3 sequence (DNA): TGTGCCAGCAGCTTCGCTCGAGGAGTGACAGATACGCAGTATTTT. This translates into CASSFARGVTDTQYF. The entire variable domain, with the rest obtained from reference TRBV7-8 and TRBJ2-3, is as follows: GAGVSQSPRYKVAKRGQDVALRCDPISGHVSLFWYQQALGQGPEFLTYFQNEAQLDKSGLPSDRFFAERPEGSVSTLKIQRTQQEDSAVYLCASSFARGVTDTQYFGPGTRLTVL.

The J gene is TRBJ2-3, the V gene TRBV7-8; 10 bases agree with TRBD1. The CDR3 sequence is 15 residues long. Germline V CDR1 and CDR2: SGHVS, FQNEAQ. V lost 4 bases, J lost 5 bases, and 6 bases stayed unmatched. Written as DNA, the CDR3 is TGTGCCAGCAGCTCCCACCGGGACAGGGGAGATACGCAGTATTTT. Its translation: CASSSHRDRGDTQYF.

The chain combines TRBV2 with TRBJ1-5; D gene unclear. Germline V gene data show CDR1 as SNHLY and CDR2 as FYNNEI. This CDR3 contains 12 residues. V was clipped by 6 bases and J by 9 bases, with 12 bases between them. CDR3 loop: CASSLEGSPQHF. The CDR3 DNA is TGTGCCAGCAGCTTGGAGGGATCGCCCCAGCATTTT.

This clonotype was counted at least ten times. The J gene is TRBJ2-1, the V gene TRBV5-1; D is undetermined. The length of the CDR3 is 12 residues. Trimming left V 3 bases short and J 8 bases short, with 9 bases between. CDR1 and CDR2 from the germline V gene are SGHRS and YFSETQ. DNA of the CDR3: TGCGCCAGCAGCTATGGGGTCTATGAGCAGTTCTTC. Its protein product is CASSYGVYEQFF.

In this sample, this clonotype turned up many times. The chain combines TRBV7-2 with TRBJ2-1; D not resolved. This CDR3 region has 16 residues. V lost 0 bases and J 5 bases, leaving 14 bases between the germline ends. Per germline, CDR1 SGHTA and CDR2 FQGNSA. The CDR3 nucleotides read TGTGCCAGCAGCTTAGCGTTTGCCCCCTCGGACAATGAGCAGTTCTTC. Protein: CASSLAFAPSDNEQFF. Variable domain in full (rest from reference TRBV7-2 and TRBJ2-1): GAGVSQSPSNKVTEKGKDVELRCDPISGHTALYWYRQSLGQGLEFLIYFQGNSAPDKSGLPSDRFSAERTGGSVSTLTIQRTQQEDSAVYLCASSLAFAPSDNEQFFGPGTRLTVL.

This clonotype was found a few times. The chain uses TRBV4-2 and TRBJ2-2; either TRBD1 or TRBD2 may fit D (5 bases each). The CDR3 has 17 amino acids. Germline V CDR1 and CDR2: LGHNA, YNFKEQ. V gave up 4 bases and J gave up 0 bases, with 15 bases separating them. The CDR3 DNA follows: TGTGCCAGCAGCCCTCAAACCGGGACGGCGAACACCGGGGAGCTGTTTTTT. This translates into CASSPQTGTANTGELFF.

This clonotype has ten or more counts. One end of the junction is discordant with germline, which a read error may explain. V usage is TRBV15 and J usage is TRBJ2-5; D perhaps matches TRBD2 (5 bases). This CDR3 has 12 residues. Per the germline V gene, CDR1 is LNHNV and CDR2 is YYDKDF (reference sequence). The CDR3 coding sequence is TGTGCCACCAGCAGAGATGATACAAGAGGGTTCTTC. Amino acid sequence: CATSRDDTRGFF. Complete variable domain (other parts from reference TRBV15 and TRBJ2-5): DAMVIQNPRYQVTQFGKPVTLSCSQTLNHNVMYWYQQKSSQAPKLLFHYYDKDFNNEADTPDNFQSRRPNTSFCFLDIRSPGLGDTAMYLCATSRDDTRGFFGPGTRLLVL.

This clonotype came up a few times. The CDR3 sequence: CASSLLISLDSSTGELFF. The CDR3 nucleotides are TGCGCCAGCAGCTTGTTGATCAGTCTTGATTCAAGCACCGGGGAGCTGTTTTTT. The chain couples TRBV5-1 to TRBJ2-2; no reliable D call. The V gene lost 1 base and the J gene lost 4 bases, with 20 bases spanning the gap. The germline gives CDR1 SGHRS, CDR2 YFSETQ. This CDR3 is 18 amino acids long.

This chain connects TRBV7-9 to TRBJ2-7; no reliable D call. Germline CDR1 reads SEHNR; CDR2 reads FQNEAQ (reference sequence). The V end lost 4 bases, the J end lost 6 bases, and 13 bases lay between the germline ends. The CDR3 consists of 13 residues. The DNA for the CDR3 is TGTGCCAGCAGCTCAGCCCCAGTGGGCGAGCAGTACTTC. It is translated as CASSSAPVGEQYF.

Ten or more counts support this clonotype. This rearrangement joins TRBV20-1 to TRBJ1-2; 7 bases line up with TRBD1. CDR1 and CDR2 from the germline V gene are DFQATT and SNEGSKA (reference sequence). The CDR3 contains 12 residues. V lost 0 bases, J lost 7 bases, and 2 bases stayed unmatched. The CDR3 reads CSAREWDSGYTF. DNA of the CDR3: TGCAGTGCTAGAGAATGGGACAGTGGCTACACCTTC.

This clonotype has a count of ten or more. J is TRBJ2-1 and V is TRBV20-1; 9 nucleotides align to TRBD1. In germline, CDR1 is DFQATT, CDR2 SNEGSKA (reference sequence). The CDR3 has 14 amino acids. Trimming took 3 bases from V and 6 from J; bases not matched to a gene: 6. CDR3 protein: CSARRTGEGNEQFF. CDR3 nucleotide sequence: TGCAGTGCTAGGCGGACAGGGGAAGGCAATGAGCAGTTCTTC.